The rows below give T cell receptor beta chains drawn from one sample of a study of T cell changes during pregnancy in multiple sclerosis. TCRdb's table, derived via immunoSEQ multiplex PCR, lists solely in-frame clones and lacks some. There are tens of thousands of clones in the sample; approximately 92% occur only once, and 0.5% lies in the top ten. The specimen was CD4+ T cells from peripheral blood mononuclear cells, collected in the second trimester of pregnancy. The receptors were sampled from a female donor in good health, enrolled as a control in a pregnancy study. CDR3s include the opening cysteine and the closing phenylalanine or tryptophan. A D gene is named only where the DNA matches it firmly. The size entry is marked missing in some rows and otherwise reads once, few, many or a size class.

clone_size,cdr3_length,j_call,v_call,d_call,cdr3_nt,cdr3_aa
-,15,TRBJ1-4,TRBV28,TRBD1,TGTGCCAGCAGTTTAGGGGGACAGTTTGTCGGAAAACTGTTTTTT,CASSLGGQFVGKLFF
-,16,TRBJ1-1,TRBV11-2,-,TGTGCCAGCAGCTTGAGGGCGCAGGTATTGAACACTGAAGCTTTCTTT,CASSLRAQVLNTEAFF
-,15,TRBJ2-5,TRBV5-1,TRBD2,TGCGCCAGCAGCTTGGCAACTAGCGGACAAGAGACCCAGTACTTC,CASSLATSGQETQYF
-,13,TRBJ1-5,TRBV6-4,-,TGTGCCAGCAGTGAGACAGAGAATCAGCCCCAGCATTTT,CASSETENQPQHF
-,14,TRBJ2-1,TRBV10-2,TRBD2,TGCGCCAGCAGTGACGCGGGAGAAGATAATGAGCAGTTCTTC,CASSDAGEDNEQFF
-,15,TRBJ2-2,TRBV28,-,TGTGCCAGCAGCTGGGGGGGACAGAACACCGGGGAGCTGTTTTTT,CASSWGGQNTGELFF
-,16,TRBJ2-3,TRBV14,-,TGTGCCAGCAGCCGCCAACTCGACGGGTACACAGATACGCAGTATTTT,CASSRQLDGYTDTQYF
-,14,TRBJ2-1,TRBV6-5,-,TGTGCCAGCAGCAAACAGGGGGGGCCCAATGAGCAGTTCTTC,CASSKQGGPNEQFF
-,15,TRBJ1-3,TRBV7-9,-,TGTGCCAGCAGCTTAGTCAGGGGTAGAGGAAACACCATATATTTT,CASSLVRGRGNTIYF
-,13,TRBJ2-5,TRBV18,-,TGTGCCAGCTCACCGGGACTCCAAGAGACCCAGTACTTC,CASSPGLQETQYF
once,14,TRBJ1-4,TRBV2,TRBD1,TGTGCCAGCAGAGCAGGGGGACAGGGTGAAAAACTGTTTTTT,CASRAGGQGEKLFF
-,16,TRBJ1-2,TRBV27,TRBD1,TGTGCCAGCAGCAGACAGGGAACAGTACCTAACTATGGCTACACCTTC,CASSRQGTVPNYGYTF
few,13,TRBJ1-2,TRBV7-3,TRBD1,TGTGCCAGCAGCTCCGGACAGGGGGGTGGCTACACCTTC,CASSSGQGGGYTF
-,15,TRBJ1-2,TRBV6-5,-,TGTGCCAGCAGTTACTCGCCAGGGGCAGCCTATGGCTACACCTTC,CASSYSPGAAYGYTF
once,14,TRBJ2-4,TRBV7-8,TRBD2,TGTGCCAGCAGCTTAGTTGGGACTAGTTACGTTCAGTACTTC,CASSLVGTSYVQYF
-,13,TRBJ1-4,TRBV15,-,TGTGCCACCACGCGGGGAATTAATGAAAAACTGTTTTTT,CATTRGINEKLFF
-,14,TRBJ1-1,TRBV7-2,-,TGTGCCAGCAGCCAAGTCCGGGGAACCGGTGAAGCTTTCTTT,CASSQVRGTGEAFF
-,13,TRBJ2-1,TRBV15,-,TGTGCCACCAGCCTATACCTCTACAATGAGCAGTTCTTC,CATSLYLYNEQFF
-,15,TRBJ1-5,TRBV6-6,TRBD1,TGTGCCAGCAGTTACACGGGACAGGGAGGGCAGCCCCAGCATTTT,CASSYTGQGGQPQHF
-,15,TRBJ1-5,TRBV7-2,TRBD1,TGTGCCAGCAGCCTTGGACAGGGAGAGAGACAGCCCCAGCATTTT,CASSLGQGERQPQHF
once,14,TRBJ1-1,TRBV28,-,TGTGCCAGCAGTTCACTATATTACCCGGCGGAAGCTTTCTTT,CASSSLYYPAEAFF
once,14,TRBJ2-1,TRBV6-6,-,TGTGCCAGCAGTTACTCTCTAGTTAACAATGAGCAGTTCTTC,CASSYSLVNNEQFF
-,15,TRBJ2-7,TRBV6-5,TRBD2,TGTGCCAGCAGTTACTCACTAGCGGGATCCTACGAGCAGTACTTC,CASSYSLAGSYEQYF
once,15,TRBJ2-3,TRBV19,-,TGTGCCAGTACGCGCAGGGGCCCTTTCCCAGATACGCAGTATTTT,CASTRRGPFPDTQYF
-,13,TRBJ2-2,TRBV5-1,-,TGCGCCAGCAGCCCACTCGACACCGGGGAGCTGTTTTTT,CASSPLDTGELFF
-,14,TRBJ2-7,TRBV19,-,TGTGCCAGTAGTCGGACTACCGGCTCCTACGAGCAGTACTTC,CASSRTTGSYEQYF
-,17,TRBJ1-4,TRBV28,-,TGTGCCAGCAGTTTCCGGGATGGGCTGTCAACTAATGAAAAACTGTTTTTT,CASSFRDGLSTNEKLFF
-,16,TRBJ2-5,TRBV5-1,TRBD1,TGCGCCAGCAGCTTAACCGGACAGGGGATTGTGGAGACCCAGTACTTC,CASSLTGQGIVETQYF
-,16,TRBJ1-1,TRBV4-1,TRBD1,TGCGCCAGCAGCCAAGATCCCGGGACAGGGGGAACTGAAGCTTTCTTT,CASSQDPGTGGTEAFF
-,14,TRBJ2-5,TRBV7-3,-,TGTGCCAGCAGCATCGGACGGGGTGGAGAGACCCAGTACTTC,CASSIGRGGETQYF
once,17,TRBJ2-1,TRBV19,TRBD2,TGTGCCAGTAGTGTAGGGGGTAGCGGGAGCTCCTACAATGAGCAGTTCTTC,CASSVGGSGSSYNEQFF
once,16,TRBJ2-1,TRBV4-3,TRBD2,TGCGCCAGCAGCCAAATCGGGACTAGCGGGAGAAATGAGCAGTTCTTC,CASSQIGTSGRNEQFF